What follows describes a single T cell receptor (beta chain). The record originates from a study of blood T cell repertoires in COVID-19. The overall study: Samples of COVID-19 (acute and convalescent) were obtained from the United States, Italy and Spain.

The ends were cut back, 6 bases at V and 10 bases at J, with 13 bases in the middle. The CDR3 sequence is 12 residues long. In the authors' methods: It was from reference gene primer amplification that nucleated cell counts were estimated. Produced via immunoSEQ multiplex PCR; TCRdb's table is partial and in-frame only. The V and J calls and clone size are taken from that table; D and trimming were inferred from the DNA. The table shows about 140,000 clones, with 80% occurring only once. The sequenced material came from peripheral blood. This chain links TRBV12-3 or TRBV12-4 with TRBJ2-1; tentative D call: TRBD1 (5 bases). This receptor was identified in a woman aged 45-65 years with acute or convalescent COVID-19. In nucleotides, the CDR3 is TGTGCCAGCAGGGCCCCAGGGTCGGAGCAGTTCTTC. Amino acids: CASRAPGSEQFF.